These 2 T cell receptor beta chains came from one sample sequenced in a study of blood T cells in healthy people across ages. With a J-beta primer mix and a sample-barcoded 5' primer, a second PCR ran roughly 7 to 11 cycles. Each CDR3 protein is one row after TCRdb ran MiXCR on the 5' RACE reads. The sample records around 1.7 million distinct CDR3 sequences, roughly 28% being singletons. Sample: blood. The receptors come from a woman aged 25 to 45 in good health.

This clonotype was seen repeatedly, ten times or more. The V gene is TRBV28, the J gene TRBJ2-4, with D perhaps matching TRBD1 (6 bases). V was pared by 5 bases and J by 9 bases, with 14 bases between. Per germline, CDR1 MDHEN and CDR2 SYDVKM. The length of the CDR3 is 13 residues. CDR3 sequence: CASSPRTAFIQYF. The CDR3 DNA reads as TGTGCCAGCAGTCCTAGGACAGCCTTCATTCAGTACTTC.

The chain links TRBV19 to TRBJ2-5; possibly TRBD1 or TRBD2 for D (5 bases each). Trimming left V 3 bases short and J 2 bases short, with 19 bases between. There are 17 residues in the CDR3. Germline V lookup: CDR1 LNHDA, CDR2 SQIVND (reference sequence). The CDR3 DNA reads TGTGCCAGTAGTATCTGGGAGTATGACCAGGGACAAGAGACCCAGTACTTC. Its protein product is CASSIWEYDQGQETQYF.